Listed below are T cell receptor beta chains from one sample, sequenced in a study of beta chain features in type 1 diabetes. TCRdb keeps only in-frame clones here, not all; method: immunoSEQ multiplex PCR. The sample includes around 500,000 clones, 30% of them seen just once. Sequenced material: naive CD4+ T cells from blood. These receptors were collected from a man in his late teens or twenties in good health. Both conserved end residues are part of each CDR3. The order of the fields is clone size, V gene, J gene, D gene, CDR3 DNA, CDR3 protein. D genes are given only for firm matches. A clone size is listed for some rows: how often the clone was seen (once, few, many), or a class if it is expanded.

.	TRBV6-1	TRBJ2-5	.	TGTGCCAGCAGTGCCTGGGGGAAGGGGTCGAAAGAGACCCAGTACTTC	CASSAWGKGSKETQYF
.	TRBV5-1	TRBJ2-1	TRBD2	TGCGCCAGCAGCTCGGGACTAGCGGCCAACAATGAGCAGTTCTTC	CASSSGLAANNEQFF
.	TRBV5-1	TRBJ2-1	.	TGCGCCAGCAGCTTGGGCTCGCACAATGAGCAGTTCTTC	CASSLGSHNEQFF
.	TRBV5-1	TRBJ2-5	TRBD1	TGCGCCAGCAGCCCCGGGGACAGCACCCAAGAGACCCAGTACTTC	CASSPGDSTQETQYF
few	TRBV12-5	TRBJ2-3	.	TGTGCTAGTGGTTATTCAGGGGCAGATACGCAGTATTTT	CASGYSGADTQYF
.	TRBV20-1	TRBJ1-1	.	TGCAGTGCTGTCATGAACACTGAAGCTTTCTTT	CSAVMNTEAFF
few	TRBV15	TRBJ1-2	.	TGTGCCACCAGTAGCGGGCCTCGTCAGACATACTATGGCTACACCTTC	CATSSGPRQTYYGYTF
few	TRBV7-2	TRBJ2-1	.	TGTGCCAGCAGTTCTAGGAAATCAGGGGTTAGTGAGCAGTTCTTC	CASSSRKSGVSEQFF
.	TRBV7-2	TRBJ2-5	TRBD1	TGTGCCAGCAGCTTGCGGGGGACAGGGGTCGCTCCTCAAGAGACCCAGTACTTC	CASSLRGTGVAPQETQYF
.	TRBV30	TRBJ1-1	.	TGTGCCTGGAGTGCTCGGACAGAAGCTTTCTTT	CAWSARTEAFF
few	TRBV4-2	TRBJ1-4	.	TGTGCCAGCAGCCAGGACAGAAATGAAAAACTGTTTTTT	CASSQDRNEKLFF
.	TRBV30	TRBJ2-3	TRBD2	TGTGCCTGGAGCTCCCTTCGACTAGCGACGCAGTATTTT	CAWSSLRLATQYF
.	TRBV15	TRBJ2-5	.	TGTGCCACCAGCAGGTACACAGGGTACCAAGAGACCCAGTACTTC	CATSRYTGYQETQYF
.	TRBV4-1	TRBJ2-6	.	TGCGCCAGCAGCCAAGATGAGGTCTATGGGGCCAACGTCCTGACTTTC	CASSQDEVYGANVLTF
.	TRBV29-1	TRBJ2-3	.	TGCAGCGTTGCGTGGGATACGCAGTATTTT	CSVAWDTQYF
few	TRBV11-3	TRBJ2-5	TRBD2	TGTGCCAGCAGCCCCGGGACTACCCAAGAGACCCAGTACTTC	CASSPGTTQETQYF
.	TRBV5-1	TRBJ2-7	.	TGCGCCAGCAGCATACCAGGGTACTCCTACGAGCAGTACTTC	CASSIPGYSYEQYF
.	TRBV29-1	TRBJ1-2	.	TGCAGCGGTGGCCAGGGGAACTATGGCTACACCTTC	CSGGQGNYGYTF
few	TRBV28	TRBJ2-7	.	TGTGCCAGCAACTATGGGCAGGGGAGGAACGAGCAGTACTTC	CASNYGQGRNEQYF
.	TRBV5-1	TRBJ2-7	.	TGCGCCAGCAGCTCTACTAGCCTCCACGAGCAGTACTTC	CASSSTSLHEQYF
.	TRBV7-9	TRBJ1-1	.	TGTGCCAGCAGCGCGCATAGAAGGAACACTGAAGCTTTCTTT	CASSAHRRNTEAFF
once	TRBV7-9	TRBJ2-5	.	TGTGCCAGCAGCTCCCTAGGTGTCAGGGTCCAAGAGACCCAGTACTTC	CASSSLGVRVQETQYF
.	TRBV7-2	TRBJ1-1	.	TGTGCCAGCAGCGCGCACCAGGGAGCGAACACTGAAGCTTTCTTT	CASSAHQGANTEAFF
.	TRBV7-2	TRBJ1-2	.	TGTGCCAGCAGCTTAGAAAGGGTCTATGGCTACACCTTC	CASSLERVYGYTF
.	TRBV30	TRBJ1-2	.	TGTGCCTGGAGTCTCACGGGGCGCTCGGCAATATATGGCTACACCTTC	CAWSLTGRSAIYGYTF
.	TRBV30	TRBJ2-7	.	TGTGCCTGGAGTGTAGGGTACGAGCAGTACTTC	CAWSVGYEQYF
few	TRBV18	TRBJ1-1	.	TGTGCCAGCTCACCAGCCCAGAACACTGAAGCTTTCTTT	CASSPAQNTEAFF
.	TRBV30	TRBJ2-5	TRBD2	TGTGCCTGGAGTGTGGCGGGAGTACAAGAGACCCAGTACTTC	CAWSVAGVQETQYF
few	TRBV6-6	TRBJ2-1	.	TGTGCCAGCAGAAACAGCCAGAGCTCCTACAATGAGCAGTTCTTC	CASRNSQSSYNEQFF
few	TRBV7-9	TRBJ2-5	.	TGTGCCAGCAGTCATCAGGGGGGGCGAGAGACCCAGTACTTC	CASSHQGGRETQYF